This T cell receptor beta chain was sequenced during a study of neurological immune-mediated disorders. TCRdb processed the 5' RACE reads anew with MiXCR; each CDR3 protein has one entry. Of under 75,000 distinct CDR3 sequences in the sample, 3.2% were seen once. Between the trimmed V and J ends, which lost 6 bases and 2 bases, there was a span of 15 bases. The CDR3 covers 15 residues. CDR1 is MNHNS, CDR2 SASEGT, per germline. Many counts were recorded for this clonotype. The rearrangement joins TRBV6-1 to TRBJ2-3; D is possibly TRBD1 or TRBD2 (6 bases each). The sequenced sample was PBMCs. This TCR derives from a woman aged 50 to 65 with multiple sclerosis. CDR3 bases: TGTGCCAGCAGCAAAGATAGGGGGGACACAGATACGCAGTATTTT. Protein sequence: CASSKDRGDTDTQYF.